These 16 T cell receptor beta chains came from one sample sequenced in a study of post-analysis software for immune sequencing data. Overall study findings and caveats: With TRBV5-6, TRBV5-1 and TRBV20-1 included, five TRBV segments were more frequent in patients than in controls.

The TCR beta cDNA libraries contained unique molecular identifiers. TCRdb passed the PCR reads through MiXCR, listing each CDR3 protein once. This sample has 150,000 to 200,000 distinct CDR3 sequences, with 30% found just once. These TCRs are of unknown antigen specificity. The sample was blood. The receptors were sampled from a girl aged 5 to 17 with multiple sclerosis.

This clonotype was recorded many times. The chain has TRBV6-5 and TRBJ1-2, with D possibly being TRBD1 (5 bases). This CDR3 has 16 residues. The V gene lost 0 bases and the J gene lost 4 bases, with 15 bases spanning the gap. The germline V gene has CDR1 MNHEY and CDR2 SVGAGI. The CDR3 region is CASSYSLGQGGYGYTF. The CDR3 DNA is TGTGCCAGCAGTTACTCCCTCGGGCAGGGCGGCTATGGCTACACCTTC.

This chain links TRBV27 with TRBJ2-2, with D uncertain. V was pared by 8 bases and J by 2 bases, with 21 bases between. The CDR3 is 17 amino acids. Germline V lookup: CDR1 MNHEY, CDR2 SMNVEV (reference sequence). The DNA for the CDR3 is TGTGCCAGCGGCCCCCCGGGTGCACGAATAAACACCGGGGAGCTGTTTTTT. Encoded protein: CASGPPGARINTGELFF.

This clonotype was recorded at least ten times. The chain recombines TRBV20-1 with TRBJ2-5, with 8 positions matching TRBD2. The CDR3 spans 13 residues. Trimming at V came to 3 bases and at J to 4 bases, leaving 4 bases not matched to a gene. The germline CDR1 and CDR2 sequences are DFQATT and SNEGSKA (reference sequence). CDR3 residues: CSASGTRLETQYF. The DNA of the CDR3 is TGCAGTGCTAGTGGGACTAGACTAGAGACCCAGTACTTC.

This clonotype was found many times. The chain carries TRBV5-1 and TRBJ2-1; D gene unclear. Trimming cost V 0 bases and J 7 bases, with 11 bases left between them. This CDR3 is 14 amino acids long. Germline lookup yields CDR1 SGHRS and CDR2 YFSETQ. The CDR3 DNA follows: TGCGCCAGCAGCTTGGTAGACGCCAGGAATGAGCAGTTCTTC. Encoded protein: CASSLVDARNEQFF.

This clonotype appeared a few times. This chain links TRBV12-3 or TRBV12-4 with TRBJ2-1; 9 nucleotides agree with TRBD2. V trimming: 8 bases; J trimming: 9 bases; junction bases outside the gene matches: 11. CDR3 size: 14 residues. The CDR3 region is CASGQEVAGVEQFF. CDR3 DNA: TGTGCCAGCGGCCAGGAAGTAGCGGGAGTTGAGCAGTTCTTC.

This clonotype was seen only a few times. CDR3 nucleotide sequence: TGTGCCAGCAGCTCTACAGGGGATTTCTCCTACGAGCAGTACTTC. This sequence encodes CASSSTGDFSYEQYF. The chain carries TRBV7-6 and TRBJ2-7; 7 bases line up with TRBD1. Trimming took 4 bases from V and 0 from J; bases not matched to a gene: 6. This CDR3 is 15 amino acids long. Germline values: CDR1 SGHVS, CDR2 FNYEAQ.

The table lists this clonotype with many counts. This chain connects TRBV27 to TRBJ2-1; 9 bases align to TRBD1. The CDR3 is 12 amino acids. Germline assignment: CDR1 MNHEY and CDR2 SMNVEV (reference sequence). V gave up 9 bases and J gave up 5 bases; unmatched junction bases: 2. CDR3 region: CASRQGDNEQFF. DNA of the CDR3: TGTGCCAGTCGACAGGGGGACAATGAGCAGTTCTTC.

V and J are TRBV5-1 and TRBJ2-1, with 11 bases aligning to TRBD2. The J segment lost 7 bases and the V segment lost 1 base, leaving 10 bases of the junction unmatched. Looked up from germline, CDR1 is SGHRS and CDR2 is YFSETQ. This CDR3 region has 17 residues. The CDR3 sequence is CASSLSPLAGGWNEQFF. The CDR3 DNA sequence: TGCGCCAGCAGCTTGTCCCCTCTAGCGGGAGGATGGAATGAGCAGTTCTTC.

This clonotype was recorded at least ten times. V gene TRBV18 combines with J gene TRBJ2-7; D unclear. V was trimmed by 1 base and J by 4 bases, leaving 11 bases between them. Germline V gene lookup returns CDR1 KGHSH and CDR2 LQKENI. The CDR3 covers 14 residues. CDR3 coding DNA: TGTGCCAGCTCACCACTGATGGGGTGGTACGAGCAGTACTTC. Translating it yields CASSPLMGWYEQYF.

Worth noting for this clonotype: A much larger clone lies one base from this, so it may be a read error. V is TRBV6-5 and J is TRBJ1-2; weak D call: TRBD1 (5 bases). Trimming shortened V by 5 bases and J by 7 bases, and 11 bases separated the two germline ends. CDR1 MNHEY and CDR2 SVGAGI come from the germline V gene. The length of the CDR3 is 12 residues. The CDR3 DNA is TGTGCCAGCAGTCTTGACAGCCTTGGCTACACCTTC. It encodes CASSLDSLGYTF.

Concerning this clonotype: The junction differs from germline at one of its ends, possibly a read error. The V gene is TRBV6-5, the J gene TRBJ1-2; D is unclear. This CDR3 contains 15 residues. Germline-derived CDR1 and CDR2 are MNHEY and SVGAGI. The CDR3, as DNA: TGTGCCAGCAGTTCAATAAGGAGCCCTAACCATGGCTACACCTTC. Its translation is CASSSIRSPNHGYTF.

The V call is TRBV4-1, the J call TRBJ1-6; 9 nucleotides match TRBD1. The CDR3 sequence is 17 residues long. V dropped 1 base and J dropped 10; count of bases not matched to a gene: 11. Germline values: CDR1 MGHRA, CDR2 YSYEKL. The CDR3 loop reads CASSQALQTGGVSPLHF. CDR3 coding DNA: TGCGCCAGCAGCCAAGCCCTACAGACAGGGGGAGTATCACCCCTCCACTTT.

This clonotype was observed once. This chain uses TRBV6-6 with TRBJ2-5; tentatively, D is TRBD1 (6 bases). V was pared by 5 bases and J by 5 bases, with 15 bases between. Germline loops: CDR1 MNHNY, CDR2 SVGAGI (reference sequence). The CDR3 totals 14 residues. The CDR3 protein is CASSGNRVRETQYF. DNA of the CDR3: TGTGCCAGCAGTGGTAACAGGGTGAGGGAGACCCAGTACTTC.

On this clonotype: A read error may be the cause here, since a much bigger clone is one base away. The chain has TRBV15 and TRBJ2-4, with a weak D call TRBD2 (6 bases). Looked up from germline, CDR1 is LNHNV and CDR2 is YYDKDF (reference sequence). The CDR3 sequence is 16 residues long. Trimming pared 3 bases from V and 13 bases from J, leaving 25 bases between. CDR3 amino acids: CATSRGTGGTDDEQYF. CDR3 in DNA: TGTGCCACCAGCAGGGGGACCGGAGGGACGGACGATGAGCAGTACTTC.

A note on this clonotype: This may stem from a read error, because a much larger clone lies one nucleotide away. The J gene is TRBJ2-1, the V gene TRBV12-3 or TRBV12-4; D is perhaps TRBD1 or TRBD2 (6 bases each). The CDR3 extends over 14 amino acids. The CDR3 protein is CASSKGGSDNVQFF. The CDR3 DNA reads as TGTGCCAGCAGTAAAGGGGGGTCTGACAATGTGCAGTTCTTC.

The sample holds many counts of this clonotype. The rearrangement links TRBV7-3 to TRBJ2-7; D not certain. This CDR3 is built from 15 residues. CDR1 is SGHTA and CDR2 is FQGTGA in the germline V gene. V was pared by 5 bases and J by 3 bases, with 17 bases between. The CDR3 coding sequence is TGTGCCAGCAGCCTGGGGTCTGAACCTTACTACGAGCAGTACTTC. Its translation: CASSLGSEPYYEQYF.